This TCR beta chain was captured by sequencing in a study of T cell responses to AZD1222 COVID-19 vaccine. The repertoire was sequenced with immunoSEQ multiplex PCR; TCRdb's copy has only in-frame clones and lacks some. The table has 80,000 or so clones, under 95% seen once. The V gene's germline CDR1 is SGDLS and CDR2 YYNGEE. CDR3 length: 14 residues. The germline V and J ends were trimmed by 0 bases and 4 bases, with 5 bases remaining between them. The chain links TRBV9 to TRBJ2-6; D is ambiguous. The sequencing used peripheral blood, collected 28 days after the second AZD1222 dose. The receptor's source is an adult who received the AZD1222 COVID-19 vaccine. Here the CDR3 reads CASSVGAGANVLTF. The CDR3, as DNA: TGTGCCAGCAGCGTAGGGGCCGGGGCCAACGTCCTGACTTTC. Supplemented by reference TRBV9 and TRBJ2-6, the full variable domain reads DSGVTQTPKHLITATGQRVTLRCSPRSGDLSVYWYQQSLDQGLQFLIQYYNGEERAKGNILERFSAQQFPDLHSELNLSSLELGDSALYFCASSVGAGANVLTFGAGSRLTVL.